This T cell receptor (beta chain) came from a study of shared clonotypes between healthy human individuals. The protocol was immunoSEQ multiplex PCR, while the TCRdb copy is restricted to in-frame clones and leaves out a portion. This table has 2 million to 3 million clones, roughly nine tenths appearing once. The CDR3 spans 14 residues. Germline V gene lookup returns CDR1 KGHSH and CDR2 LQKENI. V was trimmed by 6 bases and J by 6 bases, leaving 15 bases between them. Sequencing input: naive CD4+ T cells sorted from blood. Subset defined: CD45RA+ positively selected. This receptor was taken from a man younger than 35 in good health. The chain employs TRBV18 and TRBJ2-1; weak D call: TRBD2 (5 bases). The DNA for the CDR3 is TGTGCCAGCTCCCTCTCGGGAACTAGCAATGAGCAGTTCTTC. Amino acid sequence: CASSLSGTSNEQFF.